The present entry profiles one T cell receptor (beta chain) with its context. Its antigen is unknown. The data are from a study of cytomegalovirus exposure and HLA in healthy donors. The PCR ran on 60 Vbeta and 13 Jbeta primers. This table comes from immunoSEQ multiplex PCR, and its TCRdb copy is limited to in-frame clones, with some not included. The sample lists about 120,000 clones, 60% to 85% seen once, with about 3.4% in the top ten. Study outcomes and limitations: Common viral pathogens seemed, in a later analysis, to connect with several of the most significant clusters. Within an earlier analysis, most TCR beta V segments proved productive either about 87% or about 30% of the time.

The V gene end was trimmed by 4 bases and the J gene end by 6 bases; junction bases not matched to a gene: 11. This CDR3 comprises 16 residues. CDR1 is SGHRS, CDR2 YFSETQ, per germline. This receptor was identified in a man aged 25-40 years in good health and CMV-seronegative. This chain joins TRBV5-1 and TRBJ1-5; TRBD1 matches at 9 bases. The sample comprised PBMCs. The CDR3 reads CASSQDGTGSGQPQHF. CDR3 sequence (DNA): TGCGCCAGCAGCCAGGACGGGACAGGGAGTGGTCAGCCCCAGCATTTT.